The following is a TCR beta chain sequence with its context. Its antigen is still unknown. These data belong to a study of cytomegalovirus exposure and HLA in healthy donors. Study overall: An early data release held tens of millions of unique TCRs from HLA-typed donors. Most donors, 80% to 90% of 398 genotyped, fell in the Caucasian-associated ancestry cluster. Study conclusions and caveats: One variant, a missense change in DCLRE1C, was linked in a later analysis to TCR beta V- and J-gene trimming.

The PCR employed 60 Vbeta primers together with 13 Jbeta primers. Original analysis: Later analysis identified roughly 84 million unique TCR beta chains, approximately 11 million shared. Measured with immunoSEQ multiplex PCR; TCRdb has only the in-frame clones, and not every one. The V and J calls and clone size are taken from that table; D and trimming were inferred from the DNA. The sample records approximately 110,000 clones, around 77% being singletons. Sequencing was performed on PBMCs. This TCR came from a woman aged 40 to 50 in good health and CMV-seropositive.

For the CDR3, the DNA is TGTGCCAGCAGCGGATGGAGAGGGACAGGGTCCTCAGATACGCAGTATTTT. Amino acids: CASSGWRGTGSSDTQYF. The chain joins TRBV14 to TRBJ2-3; TRBD1 agrees at 9 bases. V gave up 5 bases and J gave up 4 bases; unmatched junction bases: 13. The CDR3 totals 17 residues. Germline CDR1 reads SGHDN; CDR2 reads FVKESK. Full variable domain (outside the CDR3, taken from reference TRBV14 and TRBJ2-3): EAGVTQFPSHSVIEKGQTVTLRCDPISGHDNLYWYRRVMGKEIKFLLHFVKESKQDESGMPNNRFLAERTGGTYSTLKVQPAELEDSGVYFCASSGWRGTGSSDTQYFGPGTRLTVL.